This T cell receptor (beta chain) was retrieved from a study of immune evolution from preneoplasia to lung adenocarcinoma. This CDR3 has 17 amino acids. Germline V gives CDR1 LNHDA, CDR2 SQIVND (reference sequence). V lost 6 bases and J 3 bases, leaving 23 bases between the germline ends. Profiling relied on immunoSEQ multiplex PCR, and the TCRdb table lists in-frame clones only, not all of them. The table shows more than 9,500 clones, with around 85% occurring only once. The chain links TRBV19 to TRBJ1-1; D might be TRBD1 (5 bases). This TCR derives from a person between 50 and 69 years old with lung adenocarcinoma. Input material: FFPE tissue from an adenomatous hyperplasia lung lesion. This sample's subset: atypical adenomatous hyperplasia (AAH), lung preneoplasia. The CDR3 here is CASRNLWGEGSDTEAFF. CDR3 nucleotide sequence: TGTGCCAGTAGGAATCTGTGGGGGGAGGGATCCGACACTGAAGCTTTCTTT.